A selection of T cell receptor beta chains follows, all from one sample in a study of blood T cell repertoires in COVID-19. Libraries were prepared by immunoSEQ multiplex PCR; TCRdb keeps only in-frame clonotypes and omits some of them. The sample lists 210,000 or so clones; around 84% were seen once. The source material was PBMCs or T cells enriched from blood (not recorded which). The receptors shown here come from a woman aged 35 to 49 with acute COVID-19. Both conserved end residues are part of each CDR3. Each record gives: CDR3 length, clone size, V gene, D gene, J gene, CDR3 protein, CDR3 DNA. A D gene is named only where the DNA matches it firmly. The listing skips clone size in some rows; elsewhere it reads once, few, many or a size class.

>13|.|TRBV6-1|.|TRBJ2-5
CASSEITTETQYF
TGTGCCAGCAGTGAAATCACAACAGAGACCCAGTACTTC
>14|.|TRBV28|TRBD1|TRBJ1-3
CASSLRDRGNTIYF
TGTGCCAGCAGTCTCCGGGACAGGGGGAACACCATATATTTT
>13|once|TRBV5-1|.|TRBJ2-1
CASNQPGDNEQFF
TGCGCCAGCAACCAACCAGGGGACAATGAGCAGTTCTTC
>15|.|TRBV7-2|TRBD2|TRBJ2-3
CASSLTSGGTDTQYF
TGTGCCAGCAGCCTCACTAGCGGGGGGACAGATACGCAGTATTTT
>13|.|TRBV7-3|.|TRBJ2-1
CASSSQAWDEQFF
TGTGCCAGCAGCTCACAGGCTTGGGATGAGCAGTTCTTC
>16|.|TRBV3-1/TRBV3-2|.|TRBJ2-2
CASSPLVFEGTGELFF
TGTGCCAGCAGCCCCCTGGTATTCGAGGGCACCGGGGAGCTGTTTTTT
>17|.|TRBV5-1|.|TRBJ1-3
CASSLGPRQAAGNTIYF
TGCGCCAGCAGCTTGGGTCCTAGACAGGCCGCTGGAAACACCATATATTTT
>14|.|TRBV30|.|TRBJ2-7
CAWKPGTGTYEQYF
TGTGCCTGGAAACCCGGGACTGGGACCTACGAGCAGTACTTC
>13|.|TRBV7-9|TRBD1|TRBJ1-2
CASSLATGVGYTF
TGTGCCAGCAGCTTAGCGACAGGGGTGGGCTACACCTTC
>14|.|TRBV30|TRBD1|TRBJ2-3
CAWLRGRDTDTQYF
TGTGCCTGGTTGAGGGGGCGCGACACAGATACGCAGTATTTT
>13|.|TRBV5-1|TRBD1|TRBJ1-1
CASSWDRTTEAFF
TGCGCCAGCAGCTGGGACAGGACCACTGAAGCTTTCTTT
>14|.|TRBV6-2/TRBV6-3|TRBD1|TRBJ2-5
CASSAMRQGETQYF
TGTGCCAGCAGTGCAATGAGACAGGGTGAGACCCAGTACTTC
>16|.|TRBV7-2|.|TRBJ1-5
CASSLGGGGSSQPQHF
TGTGCCAGCAGCTTAGGGGGGGGAGGGAGCAGTCAGCCCCAGCATTTT
>13|.|TRBV30|.|TRBJ1-3
CAWSPGDGNTIYF
TGTGCCTGGAGCCCGGGGGATGGAAACACCATATATTTT
>15|.|TRBV5-1|.|TRBJ1-1
CASSLEVTGSTEAFF
TGCGCCAGCAGCTTGGAGGTAACGGGAAGCACTGAAGCTTTCTTT
>15|.|TRBV19|TRBD2|TRBJ2-3
CASSIEAGGTNTQYF
TGTGCCAGTAGTATCGAAGCGGGAGGAACTAATACGCAGTATTTT
>15|.|TRBV7-2|.|TRBJ1-2
CASSPQWKGDYGYTF
TGTGCCAGCAGCCCCCAATGGAAGGGAGACTATGGCTACACCTTC
>12|.|TRBV19|.|TRBJ2-2
CASVALTGELFF
TGTGCCAGTGTCGCTCTAACCGGGGAGCTGTTTTTT
>17|.|TRBV27|TRBD1|TRBJ1-1
CASSHSWAGGAVTEAFF
TGTGCCAGCAGTCATTCCTGGGCAGGGGGCGCGGTCACTGAAGCTTTCTTT
>14|few|TRBV27|TRBD1|TRBJ1-6
CASSSGTANSPLHF
TGTGCCAGCAGCTCCGGGACAGCAAATTCACCCCTCCACTTT
>14|once|TRBV4-1|.|TRBJ1-5
CASSQQGFDQPQHF
TGCGCCAGCAGCCAACAGGGCTTCGATCAGCCCCAGCATTTT
>13|.|TRBV29-1|TRBD1|TRBJ2-2
CSVVRGLTGELFF
TGCAGCGTGGTCAGGGGGCTCACCGGGGAGCTGTTTTTT
>14|few|TRBV29-1|TRBD1|TRBJ1-2
CSVVPRGKNYGYTF
TGCAGCGTTGTTCCCAGGGGGAAAAACTATGGCTACACCTTC
>19|.|TRBV18|TRBD1|TRBJ1-2
CASSPLPAGQGADYYGYTF
TGTGCCAGCTCACCCCTCCCTGCGGGACAGGGAGCCGATTACTATGGCTACACCTTC